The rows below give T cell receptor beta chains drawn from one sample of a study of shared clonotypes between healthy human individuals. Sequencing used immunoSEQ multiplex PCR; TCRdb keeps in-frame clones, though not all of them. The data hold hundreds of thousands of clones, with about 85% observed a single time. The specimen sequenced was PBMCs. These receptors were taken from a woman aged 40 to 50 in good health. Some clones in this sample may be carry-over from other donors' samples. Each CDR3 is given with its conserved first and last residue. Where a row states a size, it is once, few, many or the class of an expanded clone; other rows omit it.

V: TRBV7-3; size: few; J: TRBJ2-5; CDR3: CASSRGTEETQYF
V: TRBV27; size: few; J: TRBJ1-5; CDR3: CASSSQGQPQHF
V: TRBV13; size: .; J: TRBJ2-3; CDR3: CASSLGLAASTDTQYF
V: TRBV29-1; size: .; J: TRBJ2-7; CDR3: CSVEDNLQGLMYEQYF
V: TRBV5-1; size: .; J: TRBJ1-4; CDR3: CASSLAPVRTPEKLFF
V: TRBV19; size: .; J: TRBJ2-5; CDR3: CASSATGGETQYF
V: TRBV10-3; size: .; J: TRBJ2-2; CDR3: CAITPGGDTGELFF
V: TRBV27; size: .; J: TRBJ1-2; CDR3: CASSSPGGGNYGYTF
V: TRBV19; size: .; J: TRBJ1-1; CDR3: CASSIPGPPGVTEAFF
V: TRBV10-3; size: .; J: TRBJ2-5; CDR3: CAISEGAGGQETQYF
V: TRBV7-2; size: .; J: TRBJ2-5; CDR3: CASSLGYQETQYF
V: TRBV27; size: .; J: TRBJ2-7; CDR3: CASSPRSYEQYF
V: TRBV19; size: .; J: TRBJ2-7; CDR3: CASSILAGNSYEQYF
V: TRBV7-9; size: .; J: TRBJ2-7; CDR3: CASSGGTSGDMDEQYF
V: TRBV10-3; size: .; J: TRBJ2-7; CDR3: CAITGTGQIEQYF
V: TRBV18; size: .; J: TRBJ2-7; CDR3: CASSPAQDYEQYF
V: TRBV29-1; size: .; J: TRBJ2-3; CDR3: CSVVPSGRVRGTDTQYF
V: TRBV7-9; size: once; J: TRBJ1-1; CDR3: CASSFTTDSQAFF
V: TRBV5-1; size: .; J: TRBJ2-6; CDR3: CASSLDIGSGANVLTF
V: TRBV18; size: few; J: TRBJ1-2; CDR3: CASSPTGDGYTF
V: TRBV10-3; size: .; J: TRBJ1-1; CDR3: CAISGDRGRRSTEAFF
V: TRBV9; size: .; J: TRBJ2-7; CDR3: CASSVDLRAPYEQYF
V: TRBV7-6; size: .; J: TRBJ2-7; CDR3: CASSSGQVYEQYF
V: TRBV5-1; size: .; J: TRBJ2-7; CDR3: CASSQRDGSEQYF
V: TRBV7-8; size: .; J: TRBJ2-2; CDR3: CASSLLAGGNTGELFF
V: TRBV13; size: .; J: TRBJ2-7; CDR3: CASSKRDRAYEQYF
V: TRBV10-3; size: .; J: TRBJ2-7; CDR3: CAISEEVASEQYF
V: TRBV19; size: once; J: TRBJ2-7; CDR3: CASSISAGLAASSYEQYF
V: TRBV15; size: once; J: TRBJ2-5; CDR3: CATSREGSGETQYF
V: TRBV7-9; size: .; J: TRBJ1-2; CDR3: CASSLGENYGYTF
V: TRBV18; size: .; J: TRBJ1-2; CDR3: CASSPDTNYGYTF
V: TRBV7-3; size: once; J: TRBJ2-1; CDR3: CASSLTGGRPGNEQFF
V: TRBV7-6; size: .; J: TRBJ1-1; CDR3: CASSLASRGWMNTEAFF
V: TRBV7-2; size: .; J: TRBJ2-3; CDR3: CASSSTLSGRTQYF
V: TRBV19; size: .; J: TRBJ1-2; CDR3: CASSPRGQGNYGYTF
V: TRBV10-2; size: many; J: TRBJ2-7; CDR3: CASSATSGSLNEQYF
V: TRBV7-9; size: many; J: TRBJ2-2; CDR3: CASSHWGLGYTGELFF
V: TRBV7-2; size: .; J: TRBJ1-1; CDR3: CASSRGQGTEAFF
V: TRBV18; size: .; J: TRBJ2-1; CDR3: CASSLGQGHYNEQFF
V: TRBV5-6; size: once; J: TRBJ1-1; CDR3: CASSIGRSRAFF
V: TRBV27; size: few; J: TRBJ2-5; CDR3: CASSPNGGDLTETQYF
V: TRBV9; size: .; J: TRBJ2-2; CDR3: CASSEGELFF
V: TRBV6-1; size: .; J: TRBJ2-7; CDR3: CASSEARSEQYF
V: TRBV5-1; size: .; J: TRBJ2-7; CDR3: CASSREGRGYEQYF
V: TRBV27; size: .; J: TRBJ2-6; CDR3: CARYRDSRPSGANVLTF
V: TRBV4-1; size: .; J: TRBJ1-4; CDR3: CASSRGPGGSNEKLFF
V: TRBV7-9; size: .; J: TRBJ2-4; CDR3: CASSLQSDIQYF
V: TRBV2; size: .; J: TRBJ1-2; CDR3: CASSEEGGNYGYTF
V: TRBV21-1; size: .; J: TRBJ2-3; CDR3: CASSKAAFLGIDTQYF
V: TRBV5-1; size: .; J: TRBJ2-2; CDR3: CASKRELSGGELFF
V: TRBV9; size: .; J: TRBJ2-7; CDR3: CASSVGLAATSYEQYF